This entry is about one TCR beta chain. Its specificity is not known. This sample was included in a study of cytomegalovirus exposure and HLA in healthy donors. Study results and limitations: Accurate predictions that matched the HLA-A and HLA-B alleles of most subjects were reportedly made from TCR beta sequences.

The study ran its PCR with 60 Vbeta and 13 Jbeta primers. Clones were sequenced by immunoSEQ multiplex PCR, and TCRdb holds only the in-frame ones, with some missing. Of 150,000 to 170,000 clones listed, 70% to 80% are singletons. CDR3 length equals 12 residues. Trimming removed 2 bases from V and 2 bases from J, with 7 bases in between. Germline CDR1 reads GTSNPN; CDR2 reads SVGIG (reference sequence). The chain recombines TRBV30 with TRBJ2-7; D may be TRBD1 (6 bases). The sample taken for sequencing was PBMCs. The sequence was collected from a man under 40 in good health and CMV-seronegative. DNA for the CDR3: TGTGCCTGGAGTCGACAGGCCTACGAGCAGTACTTC. Translation: CAWSRQAYEQYF.